This T cell receptor beta chain originates from a study of blood T cell repertoires in COVID-19. On the study more broadly: Spain, Italy and the United States supplied samples that represented acute and convalescent COVID-19. Nucleic acid was either cDNA or gDNA, and it came from T cells, B-cell-depleted T cells, or PBMCs.

Per the original methods: Using reference gene primer amplification, nucleated cell counts were estimated. Assay: immunoSEQ multiplex PCR; the TCRdb copy retains only in-frame clones and omits some. V, J and clone size reflect that table, while D and trimming were determined from the DNA. This sample has tens of thousands of clones, with about 85% found just once. Germline-derived CDR1 and CDR2 are MNHEY and SVGAGI. The CDR3 is 15 amino acids. Losses at the gene ends were 7 bases for V and 0 bases for J; bases not matched to a gene: 3. This TCR was recovered from an older man with acute or convalescent COVID-19. Sequenced sample: peripheral blood. This chain uses TRBV6-5 with TRBJ2-1; TRBD2 matches 10 bases. The CDR3 nucleotides read TGTGCCAGCAACCTAGCGGGGGCCTCCTACAATGAGCAGTTCTTC. This translates into CASNLAGASYNEQFF.